Below are 8 T cell receptor beta chains sequenced from a single sample in a study of cytomegalovirus exposure and HLA in healthy donors. The method was immunoSEQ multiplex PCR; TCRdb's version includes in-frame clones alone and lacks a portion of them. The table includes approximately 180,000 clones, around nine tenths detected once. Sequencing was done on a sample of PBMCs. Receptors were obtained from a man in his late teens or twenties in good health and CMV-seropositive.

This clone showed up just a few times. This rearrangement joins TRBV28 to TRBJ1-1; possibly TRBD1 for D (5 bases). CDR3 size: 14 residues. Germline V CDR1 and CDR2: MDHEN, SYDVKM. Between the trimmed V and J ends, which lost 3 bases and 1 base, there was a span of 9 bases. CDR3 protein: CASSFPRANTEAFF. The CDR3 bases are TGTGCCAGCAGTTTCCCCAGGGCGAACACTGAAGCTTTCTTT. Variable domain in full (rest from reference TRBV28 and TRBJ1-1): DVKVTQSSRYLVKRTGEKVFLECVQDMDHENMFWYRQDPGLGLRLIYFSYDVKMKEKGDIPEGYSVSREKKERFSLILESASTNQTSMYLCASSFPRANTEAFFGQGTRLTVV.

The rearrangement links TRBV30 to TRBJ1-5; the D is unclear. Germline V gene data show CDR1 as GTSNPN and CDR2 as SVGIG (reference sequence). V was trimmed by 2 bases and J by 4 bases, leaving 12 bases between them. The CDR3 is 14 amino acids. The CDR3 is CAWSIRPGNQPQHF. The CDR3 nucleotides are TGTGCCTGGAGTATCCGTCCGGGGAATCAGCCCCAGCATTTT.

This chain joins TRBV9 and TRBJ2-1; 8 positions agree with TRBD2. The CDR3 consists of 11 residues. Germline trimming cut 4 bases from V and 13 bases from J; bases unmatched to any gene: 4. Per germline, CDR1 SGDLS and CDR2 YYNGEE. In DNA form, the CDR3 reads TGTGCCAGCAGCAGCAGCGGGGGCCAGTTCTTC. It translates to CASSSSGGQFF.

The chain uses TRBV2 and TRBJ2-1, with 8 bases fitting TRBD2. V shed 0 bases, J shed 6 bases, and the junction held 7 bases outside the gene matches. CDR1 is SNHLY and CDR2 is FYNNEI in the germline V gene. The CDR3 runs to 16 residues. CDR3 nucleotides: TGTGCCAGCAGTGAAGCGCTTCGGAGCGGGGGCAATGAGCAGTTCTTC. Encoded protein: CASSEALRSGGNEQFF. Full variable domain (missing parts from reference TRBV2 and TRBJ2-1): EPEVTQTPSHQVTQMGQEVILRCVPISNHLYFYWYRQILGQKVEFLVSFYNNEISEKSEIFDDQFSVERPDGSNFTLKIRSTKLEDSAMYFCASSEALRSGGNEQFFGPGTRLTVL.

The chain carries TRBV2 and TRBJ1-2; D is undetermined. There are 12 residues in the CDR3. V was cut by 5 bases and J by 2 bases, with 6 bases left in between. CDR1 and CDR2 from the germline V gene are SNHLY and FYNNEI. DNA for the CDR3: TGTGCCAGCAGTAGGGAGAACTATGGCTACACCTTC. It translates to CASSRENYGYTF.

The V gene is TRBV14, the J gene TRBJ2-7, with D possibly being TRBD2 (5 bases). Germline loops: CDR1 SGHDN, CDR2 FVKESK. Trimming removed 7 bases from V and 7 bases from J, with 14 bases in between. The CDR3 covers 12 residues. CDR3 sequence reads: CASIGPSGEQYF. Here the CDR3 DNA reads TGTGCCAGCATAGGGCCGTCGGGGGAGCAGTACTTC.

The chain links TRBV6-6 to TRBJ1-6; possible D gene TRBD1, 5 bases. V was clipped by 2 bases and J by 10 bases, with 18 bases between them. The CDR3 has 16 amino acids. Germline CDR1 reads MNHNY; CDR2 reads SVGAGI (reference sequence). CDR3 nucleotides: TGTGCCAGCAGTTACGGGCAGGGATCCTATCCATCACCCCTCCACTTT. Translation gives CASSYGQGSYPSPLHF.

The rearrangement links TRBV6-5 to TRBJ2-7, with D possibly TRBD2 on 6 matching bases. This CDR3 region has 14 residues. Germline-derived CDR1 and CDR2 are MNHEY and SVGAGI. The V and J ends lost 4 bases and 3 bases respectively, with 13 bases between them. The CDR3 spells CASSSAREDYEQYF. The CDR3 coding sequence is TGTGCCAGCAGTTCCGCGAGGGAGGACTACGAGCAGTACTTC.